This T cell receptor (beta chain) was recovered during a study of blood T cell repertoires in COVID-19. Authors' processing steps: By means of reference gene primer amplification, nucleated cell counts were estimated. The data were produced by immunoSEQ multiplex PCR, yet TCRdb's version contains in-frame clones alone and is incomplete. V and J calls plus clone size are reproduced from that table; the DNA served to infer D and trimming. The table lists fewer than 300,000 clones, about 87% of them singletons. Across fewer than 25 US areas, participants ranged in age from about 18 to 100 years. Clinical history reported by participants formed the basis on which cohorts were assigned. This clone was picked up one time. V gave up 4 bases and J gave up 8 bases, with 14 bases separating them. This CDR3 contains 12 residues. The germline V gene has CDR1 SQVTM and CDR2 ANQGSEA.

The specimen was PBMCs or T cells enriched from blood (not recorded which). The receptor was isolated from a woman aged 40 to 50 with acute COVID-19. The rearrangement uses TRBV29-1 and TRBJ1-2; D perhaps matches TRBD1 (5 bases). CDR3 sequence reads: CSVGREDIGYTF. CDR3 DNA sequence: TGCAGCGTTGGAAGGGAGGACATAGGCTACACCTTC.